This entry lists 29 T cell receptor beta chains sequenced from one sample in a study of T cells in Graves' hyperthyroidism and ophthalmopathy. It was RNA transcripts that yielded the amplified TCR beta CDR3 regions. A first-round RT-PCR of the TCR CDR3 used the HTBI primer set. A single record per CDR3 protein comes from TCRdb applying MiXCR to the multiplex PCR reads. The sample shows around 700,000 distinct CDR3 sequences, 15% to 20% of them seen only once. Source material: blood. The receptors were gathered from a woman aged 50 to 65 with Graves' hyperthyroidism that later progressed to Graves' ophthalmopathy.

The rearrangement uses TRBV9 and TRBJ2-5, with TRBD2 identical over 9 bases. Unmatched junction bases numbered 5, after V lost 3 bases and J lost 2 bases. The CDR3 spans 15 residues. Germline-derived CDR1 and CDR2 are SGDLS and YYNGEE. DNA of the CDR3: TGTGCCAGCAGCGATAGCGGGGGAAAACAAGAGACCCAGTACTTC. Its translation is CASSDSGGKQETQYF.

This clonotype was detected a few times. J is TRBJ2-1 and V is TRBV10-3; a weak D match, TRBD2 (6 bases). The CDR3 is made up of 15 amino acids. Germline V gene sequence: CDR1 ENHRY, CDR2 SYGVKD. V lost 8 bases and J lost 5, with 19 bases in between. The CDR3 nucleotides are TGTGCCATCCATCAGGCGGGGAGGTTAGACAATGAGCAGTTCTTC. It translates to CAIHQAGRLDNEQFF.

This clonotype was detected many times. The chain couples TRBV18 to TRBJ1-1; D is perhaps TRBD1 (5 bases). There are 14 residues in the CDR3. The germline V gene has CDR1 KGHSH and CDR2 LQKENI. Trimming removed 3 bases at V and 7 bases at J, with 15 bases between. The CDR3 region is CASSPEGTEHEAFF. The DNA for the CDR3 is TGTGCCAGCTCACCGGAAGGGACCGAGCATGAAGCTTTCTTT.

This clonotype occurred a few times. This CDR3 is CAWISGGKLFF. In nucleotides, the CDR3 is TGTGCCTGGATTTCCGGGGGGAAACTGTTTTTT. The chain has TRBV30 and TRBJ1-4; D is perhaps TRBD1 (5 bases). This CDR3 has 11 amino acids. Trimming took off 4 bases at V and 11 bases at J, with 11 bases between the two ends. Germline V lookup: CDR1 GTSNPN, CDR2 SVGIG (reference sequence).

The chain has TRBV16 and TRBJ2-6, with 7 bases identical to TRBD1. The junction had 6 bases not matched to a gene; V was cut back by 7 bases and J by 0 bases. CDR3 length: 16 amino acids. Germline V gives CDR1 KGHSY, CDR2 FQNENV. CDR3 nucleotides: TGTGCCAGCACCCGGGACAGCTACTCTGGGGCCAACGTCCTGACTTTC. It translates to CASTRDSYSGANVLTF.

This sequence joins TRBV18 and TRBJ1-6, with a tentative D call TRBD1 (5 bases). This CDR3 spans 16 amino acids. Germline CDR1 is KGHSH and CDR2 is LQKENI. V shed 1 base and J shed 5 bases, with 12 bases lying between them. This chain's CDR3 is CASSPRGRGDNSPLHF. The CDR3 nucleotides read TGTGCCAGCTCACCACGAGGCCGAGGGGATAATTCACCCCTCCACTTT.

The V and J genes are TRBV6-1 and TRBJ1-6, with 9 bases fitting TRBD1. CDR3 size: 17 residues. CDR1 is MNHNS and CDR2 is SASEGT in the germline V gene. V trimming: 5 bases; J trimming: 6 bases; junction bases outside the gene matches: 11. The CDR3 reads CASSPRGTGMGNSPLHF. The CDR3, as DNA: TGTGCCAGCAGTCCAAGGGGGACAGGGATGGGTAATTCACCCCTCCACTTT.

J is TRBJ2-1 and V is TRBV9; D is undetermined. Germline CDR1 is SGDLS and CDR2 is YYNGEE. Trimming took off 2 bases at V and 1 base at J, with 13 bases between the two ends. The CDR3 consists of 16 residues. The CDR3 nucleotides are TGTGCCAGCAGCGTTTACGTAGGGCAATCCTACAATGAGCAGTTCTTC. It encodes CASSVYVGQSYNEQFF. Looking up the rest from reference TRBV9 and TRBJ2-1 gives the full variable domain: DSGVTQTPKHLITATGQRVTLRCSPRSGDLSVYWYQQSLDQGLQFLIQYYNGEERAKGNILERFSAQQFPDLHSELNLSSLELGDSALYFCASSVYVGQSYNEQFFGPGTRLTVL.

This clonotype was observed at least ten times. The rearrangement links TRBV11-2 to TRBJ2-1, with D maybe TRBD1 (5 bases). Trimming took off 5 bases at V and 3 bases at J, with 17 bases between the two ends. The CDR3 totals 16 residues. Germline CDR1 and CDR2: SGHAT and FQNNGV. CDR3 sequence: CASSHHLGADYNEQFF. CDR3 sequence (DNA): TGTGCCAGCAGCCATCATCTAGGGGCCGACTACAATGAGCAGTTCTTC. Full variable domain (outside the CDR3, taken from reference TRBV11-2 and TRBJ2-1): EAGVAQSPRYKIIEKRQSVAFWCNPISGHATLYWYQQILGQGPKLLIQFQNNGVVDDSQLPKDRFSAERLKGVDSTLKIQPAKLEDSAVYLCASSHHLGADYNEQFFGPGTRLTVL.

This clonotype came up many times. The CDR3 sequence: CASSQALAGGTDTQYF. DNA of the CDR3: TGTGCCAGCAGCCAAGCGCTAGCGGGGGGCACAGATACGCAGTATTTT. The genes are TRBV3-1 and TRBJ2-3; 10 positions agree with TRBD2. The CDR3 contains 16 residues. CDR1 is LGHDT, CDR2 YNNKEL, per germline (reference sequence). The junction had 2 bases not matched to a gene; V was cut back by 1 base and J by 1 base.

The chain uses TRBV10-3 and TRBJ2-3; 9 bases match TRBD2. Losses at the gene ends were 2 bases for V and 0 bases for J; bases not matched to a gene: 3. This CDR3 region has 16 residues. The germline CDR1 and CDR2 sequences are ENHRY and SYGVKD. DNA for the CDR3: TGTGCCATCAGTGAGCTAGCGGGGACTAGCACAGATACGCAGTATTTT. Translated: CAISELAGTSTDTQYF.

This clonotype was seen many times. The chain couples TRBV7-2 to TRBJ2-7, with a possible D match to TRBD2 (6 bases). Between the trimmed V and J ends, which lost 2 bases and 0 bases, there was a span of 8 bases. Per the germline V gene, CDR1 is SGHTA and CDR2 is FQGNSA. This CDR3 spans 14 amino acids. Written as DNA, the CDR3 is TGTGCCAGCAGCTTACCCGGGAGCTCCTACGAGCAGTACTTC. Residues: CASSLPGSSYEQYF.

The J gene is TRBJ2-1, the V gene TRBV19, with 8 bases matching TRBD2. Germline CDR1 reads LNHDA; CDR2 reads SQIVND (reference sequence). The CDR3 is made up of 14 amino acids. J lost 10 bases, V lost 1 base, and 6 bases had no gene match. The CDR3 reads CASSIGGTSQEQFF. CDR3 DNA sequence: TGTGCCAGTAGTATAGGCGGGACTAGTCAGGAGCAGTTCTTC.

This clonotype has more than one count but fewer than ten. This sequence joins TRBV30 and TRBJ2-6; D uncertain. The germline V and J ends were trimmed by 0 bases and 0 bases, with 9 bases remaining between them. The CDR3 is made up of 16 amino acids. In germline, CDR1 is GTSNPN, CDR2 SVGIG (reference sequence). The DNA of the CDR3 is TGTGCCTGGAGTGTACTGGGAAACTCTGGGGCCAACGTCCTGACTTTC. This sequence encodes CAWSVLGNSGANVLTF.

In its sample, this clonotype was seen a few times. The chain carries TRBV11-2 and TRBJ1-3; weak D call: TRBD1 (5 bases). The CDR3 extends over 13 amino acids. Germline V gene lookup returns CDR1 SGHAT and CDR2 FQNNGV. DNA of the CDR3: TGTGAATATAATCAGGGTGGTGGAAACACCATATATTTT. Protein product: CEYNQGGGNTIYF.

The chain is built from TRBV12-3 or TRBV12-4 and TRBJ1-6; possible D gene TRBD1, 5 bases. This CDR3 has 13 residues. V was pared by 6 bases and J by 7 bases, with 10 bases between. CDR3 nucleotides: TGTGCCAGCAGAACAGAGGGGAATTCACCCCTCCACTTT. As protein: CASRTEGNSPLHF.

The V call is TRBV4-3, the J call TRBJ2-7; perhaps TRBD2 as D (5 bases). V lost 0 bases and J lost 7, with 7 bases in between. Germline CDR1 is LGHNA and CDR2 is YSLEER. The CDR3 covers 12 residues. CDR3 DNA sequence: TGCGCCAGCAGCCAAGAGGGCGGGGAGCAGTACTTC. This codes for CASSQEGGEQYF.

This clonotype occurred many times. The chain employs TRBV11-2 and TRBJ2-6; 11 nucleotides line up with TRBD2. This CDR3 contains 16 residues. J lost 4 bases, V lost 5 bases, and 4 bases had no gene match. The germline CDR1 and CDR2 sequences are SGHAT and FQNNGV. Here the CDR3 reads CASSLAGGRGANVLTF. In DNA, the CDR3 is TGTGCCAGCAGCCTAGCGGGGGGAAGGGGGGCCAACGTCCTGACTTTC.

This clonotype turned up a few times. J is TRBJ2-3 and V is TRBV6-5; 9 positions match TRBD2. Trimming cost V 2 bases and J 1 base; bases outside gene matches: 4. The CDR3 sequence is 16 residues long. Germline assignment: CDR1 MNHEY and CDR2 SVGAGI. The CDR3 DNA reads TGTGCCAGCAGTTACATGGGCGGGGGGGGCACAGATACGCAGTATTTT. This encodes CASSYMGGGGTDTQYF.

This clonotype was detected ten times or more. The chain joins TRBV7-9 to TRBJ1-6; D unclear. The CDR3 covers 14 residues. The V end lost 3 bases, the J end lost 11 bases, and 14 bases lay between the germline ends. Per the germline V gene, CDR1 is SEHNR and CDR2 is FQNEAQ (reference sequence). CDR3 bases: TGTGCCAGCAGCTTGGGAGGGCTACAAGCACCCCTCCACTTT. Its translation is CASSLGGLQAPLHF.

CDR3 sequence: CASSAGQGENTEAFF. The CDR3 bases are TGTGCCAGCAGCGCCGGACAGGGAGAGAACACTGAAGCTTTCTTT. The V call is TRBV9, the J call TRBJ1-1; 8 positions agree with TRBD1. Trimming cost V 3 bases and J 1 base; bases outside gene matches: 5. The germline gives CDR1 SGDLS, CDR2 YYNGEE. The CDR3 consists of 15 residues.

This clonotype has ten or more counts. This chain joins TRBV3-1 and TRBJ2-1; 7 positions match TRBD1. Trimming took 0 bases from V and 7 from J; bases not matched to a gene: 6. Germline V gene data show CDR1 as LGHDT and CDR2 as YNNKEL (reference sequence). The CDR3 runs 15 residues. The CDR3 region has the DNA TGTGCCAGCAGCCAAGAACAGAGGGGGCGGAATGAGCAGTTCTTC. Encoded protein: CASSQEQRGRNEQFF.

This clonotype occurred many times. This sequence joins TRBV2 and TRBJ1-5; TRBD1 agrees at 8 bases. The trim removed 7 bases at V and 8 bases at J, leaving 7 bases unmatched. CDR1 is SNHLY, CDR2 FYNNEI, per germline. The CDR3 totals 13 residues. The CDR3 DNA is TGTGCCAGCACCCTGGACAGGGTAGAGCCCCAGCATTTT. Translating it yields CASTLDRVEPQHF. Using reference TRBV2 and TRBJ1-5 for the parts outside the CDR3, the full variable domain is EPEVTQTPSHQVTQMGQEVILRCVPISNHLYFYWYRQILGQKVEFLVSFYNNEISEKSEIFDDQFSVERPDGSNFTLKIRSTKLEDSAMYFCASTLDRVEPQHFGDGTRLSIL.

This clonotype was picked up a small number of times. The J gene is TRBJ2-5, the V gene TRBV24-1; TRBD1 aligns across 7 bases. The germline gives CDR1 KGHDR, CDR2 SFDVKD. The CDR3 covers 13 residues. Trimming took 7 bases from V and 2 from J; bases not matched to a gene: 3. The CDR3: CATRGTDQETQYF. For the CDR3, the DNA is TGTGCCACCAGGGGGACAGATCAAGAGACCCAGTACTTC.

The chain employs TRBV27 and TRBJ1-3, with 7 nucleotides matching TRBD1. The V and J ends lost 4 bases and 0 bases, in that order; junction bases with no gene match: 6. Germline V gene data show CDR1 as MNHEY and CDR2 as SMNVEV (reference sequence). The CDR3 has 16 amino acids. Here the CDR3 reads CASSSTGVGSGNTIYF. The CDR3 coding sequence is TGTGCCAGCAGTTCCACAGGGGTCGGCTCTGGAAACACCATATATTTT.

Worth noting for this clonotype: A much more abundant neighbour one base away suggests this may be a read error. V is TRBV5-4 and J is TRBJ1-2, with D possibly being TRBD1 (5 bases). V was pared by 4 bases and J by 7 bases, with 8 bases between. The CDR3 runs 11 residues. Germline V gene data show CDR1 as SGHNT and CDR2 as YYREEE (reference sequence). DNA of the CDR3: TGTGCCAGCAGCAAGGGGTTTGGCTACACCTTC. It is translated as CASSKGFGYTF.

This clonotype was recorded a few times. J is TRBJ2-5 and V is TRBV3-1; TRBD1 agrees at 8 bases. The CDR3 totals 14 residues. The germline gives CDR1 LGHDT, CDR2 YNNKEL (reference sequence). J was trimmed by 2 bases and V by 6 bases; bases with no gene match: 5. CDR3 protein: CASRTWDRQETQYF. Written as DNA, the CDR3 is TGTGCCAGCAGGACGTGGGACAGGCAAGAGACCCAGTACTTC.

This clonotype was recorded a few times. The V gene is TRBV5-8, the J gene TRBJ2-2; D not certain. Per the germline V gene, CDR1 is SGHTS and CDR2 is YDEGEE. Trimming stripped 0 bases from V and 1 base from J, with 10 bases between. The CDR3 length is 16 residues. CDR3 sequence (DNA): TGTGCCAGCAGCTTGGACTTGGATCGGAACACCGGGGAGCTGTTTTTT. Translation: CASSLDLDRNTGELFF.

This clonotype has at least ten counts. This chain uses TRBV15 with TRBJ2-3; tentatively, D is TRBD2 (6 bases). Trimming cost V 1 base and J 6 bases, with 11 bases left between them. CDR1 and CDR2 (germline): LNHNV, YYDKDF (reference sequence). The CDR3 spans 14 residues. The CDR3 DNA is TGTGCCACCAGCAGAGGACTAGGTGGGGATACGCAGTATTTT. Residues: CATSRGLGGDTQYF.